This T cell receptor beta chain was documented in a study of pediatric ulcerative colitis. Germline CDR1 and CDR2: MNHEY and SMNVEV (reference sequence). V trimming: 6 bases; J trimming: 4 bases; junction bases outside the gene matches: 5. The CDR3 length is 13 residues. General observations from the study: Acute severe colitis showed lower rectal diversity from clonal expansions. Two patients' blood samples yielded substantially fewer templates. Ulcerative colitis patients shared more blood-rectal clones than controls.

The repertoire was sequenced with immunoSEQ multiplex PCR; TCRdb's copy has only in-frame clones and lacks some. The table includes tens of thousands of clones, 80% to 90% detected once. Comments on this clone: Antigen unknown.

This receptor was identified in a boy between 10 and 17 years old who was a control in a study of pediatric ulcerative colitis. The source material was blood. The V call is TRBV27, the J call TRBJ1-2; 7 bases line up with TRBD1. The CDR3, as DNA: TGTGCCAGCAGCCCACAGGGGCCCTATGGCTACACCTTC. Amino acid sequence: CASSPQGPYGYTF.